The present entry profiles one TCR beta chain with its context. TCRdb's table, derived via immunoSEQ multiplex PCR, lists solely in-frame clones and lacks some. Among around 60,000 clones listed, about 91% were seen once. These data come from a study of OX40 agonist ivuxolimab in advanced cancers. This receptor was obtained from an adult with an advanced solid tumor such as melanoma, head and neck, liver or kidney cancer. Material: CD4+ or CD8+ T cells sorted from blood, obtained in a trial of the OX40 agonist ivuxolimab.

The CDR3 DNA follows: TGTGCCAGCAGCTTAGCGGGGACAGGGCCCTACGAGCAGTACTTC. It specifies CASSLAGTGPYEQYF. The genes are TRBV7-6 and TRBJ2-7; 9 bases are a match to TRBD1. V dropped 0 bases and J dropped 2; count of bases not matched to a gene: 2. The CDR3 is made up of 15 amino acids. Germline V lookup: CDR1 SGHVS, CDR2 FNYEAQ.